This TCR beta chain was found in a study of blood T cells in healthy people across ages. This clonotype occurred a few times. The antigen remains undetermined. Samples each had at least 5 micrograms of total RNA extracted. PCR was performed a second time for about 7 to 12 cycles using a sample-barcoded 5' primer and a J-beta primer mix. Each CDR3 protein is one row after TCRdb ran MiXCR on the 5' RACE reads. The table has 700,000 or so distinct CDR3 sequences, around a fifth seen once. Germline loops: CDR1 SGHDT, CDR2 YYEEEE. V dropped 1 base and J dropped 5 bases, with 15 bases sitting between them. The CDR3 covers 16 residues. Findings of the study overall: As naive T cell percentage varied, TCR beta diversity correlated strongly with it. Naive CD4+ cells and diversity were both higher in long-lived donors than in aged donors. Older individuals had lower TCR beta diversity per million T cells (the decline was roughly linear).

This clonotype was obtained from a man aged 70 or older in good health. Material for sequencing was blood. The J gene is TRBJ2-2, the V gene TRBV5-6, with a tentative D call TRBD2 (5 bases). The DNA of the CDR3 is TGTGCCAGCAGCTTGTGGCCGGGATGGAAGACCGGGGAGCTGTTTTTT. This translates into CASSLWPGWKTGELFF. Looking up the rest from reference TRBV5-6 and TRBJ2-2 gives the full variable domain: DAGVTQSPTHLIKTRGQQVTLRCSPKSGHDTVSWYQQALGQGPQFIFQYYEEEERQRGNFPDRFSGHQFPNYSSELNVNALLLGDSALYLCASSLWPGWKTGELFFGEGSRLTVL.